The clone carrying this T cell receptor beta chain has at least ten counts. Its antigen is not known. Germline CDR1 DFQATT, CDR2 SNEGSKA (reference sequence). The V end was cut by 2 bases, the J end by 4 bases, with 14 bases between. The CDR3 is 14 residues long. The data were obtained in a study of neurological immune-mediated disorders. The study, taken as a whole, reports: No CDR3 amino acid sequences were shared by expanded clones across subjects, suggesting private repertoires in all groups. TCR clonal expansion peaked in HTLV-1-associated myelopathy patients and was lowest in multiple sclerosis patients.

5'RACE generated cDNA with 10-nucleotide random UMIs. Via MiXCR, TCRdb re-called the 5' RACE reads, giving one row per CDR3 protein. The table includes some 25,000 distinct CDR3 sequences, about 6.7% detected once. The TCR was taken from a middle-aged woman in good health. Sequenced: PBMCs. The rearrangement uses TRBV20-1 and TRBJ1-2; D is undetermined. The CDR3 spells CSARPRGTPYGYTF. CDR3 in DNA: TGCAGTGCTAGACCAAGAGGCACCCCCTATGGCTACACCTTC.